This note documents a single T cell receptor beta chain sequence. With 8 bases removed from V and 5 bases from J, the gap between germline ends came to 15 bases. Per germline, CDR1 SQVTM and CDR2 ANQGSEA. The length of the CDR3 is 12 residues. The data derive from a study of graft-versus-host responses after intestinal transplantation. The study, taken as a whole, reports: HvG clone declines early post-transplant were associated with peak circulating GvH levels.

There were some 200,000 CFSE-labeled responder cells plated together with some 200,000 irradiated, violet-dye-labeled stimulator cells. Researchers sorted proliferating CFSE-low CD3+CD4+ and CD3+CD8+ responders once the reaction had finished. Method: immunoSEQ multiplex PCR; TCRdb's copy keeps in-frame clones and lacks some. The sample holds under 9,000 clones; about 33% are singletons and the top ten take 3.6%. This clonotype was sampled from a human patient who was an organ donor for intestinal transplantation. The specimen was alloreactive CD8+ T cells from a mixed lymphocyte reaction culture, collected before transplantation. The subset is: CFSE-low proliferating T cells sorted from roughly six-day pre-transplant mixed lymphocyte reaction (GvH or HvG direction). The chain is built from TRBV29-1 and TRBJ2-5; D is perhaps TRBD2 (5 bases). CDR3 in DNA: TGCAGCTCAGCGGCCCAGCGGGAGACCCAGTACTTC. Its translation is CSSAAQRETQYF.